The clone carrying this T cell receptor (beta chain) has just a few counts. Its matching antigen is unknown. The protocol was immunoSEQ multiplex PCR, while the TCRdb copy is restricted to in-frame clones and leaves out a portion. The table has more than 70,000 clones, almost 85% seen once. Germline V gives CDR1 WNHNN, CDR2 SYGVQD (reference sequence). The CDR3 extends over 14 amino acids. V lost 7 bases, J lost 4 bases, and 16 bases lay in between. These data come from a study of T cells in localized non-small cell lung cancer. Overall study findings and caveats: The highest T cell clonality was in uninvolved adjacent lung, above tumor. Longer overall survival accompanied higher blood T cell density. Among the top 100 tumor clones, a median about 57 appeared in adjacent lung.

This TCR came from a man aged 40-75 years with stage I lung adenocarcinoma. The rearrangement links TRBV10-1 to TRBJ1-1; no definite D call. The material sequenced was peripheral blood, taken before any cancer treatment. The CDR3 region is CASITGAFTTEAFF. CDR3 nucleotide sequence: TGCGCCAGCATCACCGGAGCATTTACCACTGAAGCTTTCTTT.